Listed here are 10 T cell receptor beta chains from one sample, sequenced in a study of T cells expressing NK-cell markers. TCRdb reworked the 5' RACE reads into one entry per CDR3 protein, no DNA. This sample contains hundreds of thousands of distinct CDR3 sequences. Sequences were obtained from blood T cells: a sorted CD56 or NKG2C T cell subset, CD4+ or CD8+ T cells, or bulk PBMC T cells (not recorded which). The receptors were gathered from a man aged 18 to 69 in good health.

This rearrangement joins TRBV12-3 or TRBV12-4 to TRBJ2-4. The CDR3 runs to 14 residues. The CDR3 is CASSFSSGKNIQYF.

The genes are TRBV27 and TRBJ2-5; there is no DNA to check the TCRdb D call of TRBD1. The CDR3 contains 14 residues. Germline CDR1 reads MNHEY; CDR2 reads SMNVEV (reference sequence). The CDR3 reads CASSLSRVRETQYF.

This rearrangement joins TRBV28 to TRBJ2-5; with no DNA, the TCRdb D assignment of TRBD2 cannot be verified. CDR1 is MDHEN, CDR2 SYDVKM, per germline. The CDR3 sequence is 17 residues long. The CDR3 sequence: CASSFSPTSGGGGTQYF.

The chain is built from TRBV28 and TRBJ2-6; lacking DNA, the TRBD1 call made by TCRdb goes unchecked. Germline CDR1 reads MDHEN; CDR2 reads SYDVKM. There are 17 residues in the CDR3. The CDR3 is CASSFQDRVPGANVLTF.

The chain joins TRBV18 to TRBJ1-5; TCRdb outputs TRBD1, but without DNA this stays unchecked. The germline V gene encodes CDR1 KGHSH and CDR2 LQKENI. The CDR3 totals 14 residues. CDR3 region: CASSNGQINQPQHF.

This CDR3 reads CASSPAGYHEQYF. The chain carries TRBV18 and TRBJ2-7; no DNA is available, so the TRBD1 call from TCRdb remains unchecked. The germline gives CDR1 KGHSH, CDR2 LQKENI. This CDR3 comprises 13 residues. Full variable domain (outside the CDR3, taken from reference TRBV18 and TRBJ2-7): NAGVMQNPRHLVRRRGQEARLRCSPMKGHSHVYWYRQLPEEGLKFMVYLQKENIIDESGMPKERFSAEFPKEGPSILRIQQVVRGDSAAYFCASSPAGYHEQYFGPGTRLTVT.

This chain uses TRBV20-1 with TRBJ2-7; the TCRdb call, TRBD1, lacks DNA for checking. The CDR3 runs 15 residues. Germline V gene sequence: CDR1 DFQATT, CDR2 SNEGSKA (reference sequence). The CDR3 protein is CSADNRDRVSNEQYF.

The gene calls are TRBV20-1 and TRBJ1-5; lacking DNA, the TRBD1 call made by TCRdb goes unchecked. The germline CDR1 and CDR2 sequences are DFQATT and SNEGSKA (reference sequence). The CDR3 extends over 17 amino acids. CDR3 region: CSALGRDRERYNQPQHF.

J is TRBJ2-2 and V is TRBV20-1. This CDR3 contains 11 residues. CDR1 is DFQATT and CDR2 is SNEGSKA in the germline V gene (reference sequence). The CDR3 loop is CSARTPGELFF.

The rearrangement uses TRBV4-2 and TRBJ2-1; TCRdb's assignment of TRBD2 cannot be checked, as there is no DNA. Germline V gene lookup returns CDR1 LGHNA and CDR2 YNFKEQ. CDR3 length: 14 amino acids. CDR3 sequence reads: CATRLAGGLNEQFF.